This paragraph covers one TCR beta chain sequence. Its antigen remains unidentified. The data originate from a study of radiation and T cells in renal cell carcinoma. Study-level findings and limits: Top 100 clonotypes averaged roughly 50% in irradiated versus about 45% in nephrectomy-only tumors. From baseline, blood top tumor clonotypes peaked at 2 weeks post-radiation.

Sequencing was performed with immunoSEQ multiplex PCR; in TCRdb, only in-frame clones are kept and a portion is missing. Of under 25,000 clones in the sample, just over 60% were seen once. Treatment in this sample: 15 Gy SBRT to primary tumor, nephrectomy 4 weeks later. Clear cell pathology was present in this patient's renal cell carcinoma. The TCR was taken from a woman aged 70-85 years with renal cell carcinoma. Sequenced here: tumor tissue, sampled from a patient whose treatment included radiotherapy and nephrectomy.

The CDR3 bases are TGTGCCAGCAGCTTCCCCGTGGGGGGGATCTTCACAGATACGCAGTATTTT. It yields the protein CASSFPVGGIFTDTQYF. The chain is built from TRBV7-2 and TRBJ2-3, with 7 bases aligning to TRBD2. This CDR3 comprises 17 residues. Germline V gene data show CDR1 as SGHTA and CDR2 as FQGNSA. Trimming at V came to 3 bases and at J to 2 bases, leaving 11 bases not matched to a gene.